This T cell receptor beta chain was profiled in a study of HIV-infected children after antiretroviral therapy interruption. The overall study: Interruption-arm sampling covered weeks 0, 12, interruption end (24 or 48), and about 3 years post-study.

Stated treatment: PENTA 11 planned treatment interruption arm or continuous ART arm. Memory CD8+ CD45RO+ CD45RA- T cells were FACS-sorted from thawed PBMCs. V lost 7 bases to trimming and J lost 6 bases; unmatched junction nucleotides: 6. The CDR3 has 12 residues. This clonotype occurred many times. Its antigen is unknown. Notes on the study in general: Naive CD4+ sequences overlapped less between time points once interruption began.

RNA-based 3' RACE libraries used unique molecular identifiers. A single record per CDR3 protein comes from TCRdb applying MiXCR to the 3' RACE reads. The sample shows roughly 16,000 distinct CDR3 sequences, 3.4% of them seen only once. The source is a pool of human donors with HIV. The chain employs TRBV12-3 or TRBV12-4 and TRBJ2-7, with 7 bases matching TRBD1. This specimen was CD45RO+ CD8+ T cells from PBMCs, pooled from several time points, taken from a donor given antiretroviral therapy, either interrupted or continuous. Subset defined: memory CD8+ CD45RO+ CD45RA- T cells. The CDR3 region is CASKPGGFEQYF. The CDR3 DNA reads TGTGCCAGCAAACCAGGGGGATTCGAGCAGTACTTC.